This TCR beta chain was captured by sequencing in a study of Ad26.COV2.S vaccination and SARS-CoV-2 variants. On the study more broadly: The Ad26.COV2.S arm of the COV1001 trial was where the donor was placed. Intramuscular Ad26.COV2.S at 5x10^10 or 1x10^11 viral particles. Study findings and constraints: After vaccination, substantial breadth of spike-specific CD8+ and CD4+ responses was reported. The TCR breadth and depth analyses may have produced an underestimate of total T cell responses.

TCRdb's copy holds only in-frame clones and misses some; the assay was immunoSEQ multiplex PCR. The repertoire holds 350,000 to 600,000 clones, with about 89% as singletons. The treatment is: approximately 18 received Ad26.COV2.S at low or high dose, single or two shots; 5 received placebo; per-sample allocation not given. Each sample was drawn 63 days after the first injection (of vaccine or placebo). To note about this clone: Its antigen is unknown.

Per the germline V gene, CDR1 is SGHVS and CDR2 is FQNEAQ. CDR3 length: 13 amino acids. Trimming removed 8 bases at V and 0 bases at J, with 8 bases between. The material sequenced was peripheral blood, taken in a trial of Ad26.COV2.S vaccine versus placebo. The chain carries TRBV7-8 and TRBJ1-5; D is undetermined. This receptor was taken from a person between 18 and 60 years old who received the Ad26.COV2.S COVID-19 vaccine or a placebo. The CDR3 DNA is TGTGCCAGCGGGCCTTATAGCAATCAGCCCCAGCATTTT. The encoded protein is CASGPYSNQPQHF.